In this sample, the clone carrying this T cell receptor (beta chain) turned up a few times. The antigen is undetermined. The CDR3 is made up of 14 amino acids. Germline V CDR1 and CDR2: SGHTA, FQGNSA. Trimming took 1 base from V and 4 from J, leaving 10 bases between them. Profiling relied on immunoSEQ multiplex PCR, and the TCRdb table lists in-frame clones only, not all of them. Altogether tens of thousands of clones are present, more than 60% being singletons, with the ten largest covering around 21%. Antigen-specific CD4+ T cells expanded by the ViraFEST assay with viral peptide pools were then sequenced. When roughly eleven days of culture had elapsed, CD4+ T cells were isolated. People in the vaccine group had not been infected with SARS-CoV-2 before, and their nucleocapsid antibodies were negative. PBMC cultures contained approximately 1.8 million cells per well, around 9.7 IU/ml IL-2 and around 9.6 ug/ml peptides. On both days 3 and 7, half of the culture medium was replaced with IL-2 medium.

These data belong to a study of vaccination effects on CD4 cells after COVID-19. Study-level background: All study participants received two doses of BNT162b2 or mRNA-1273 vaccine. Findings and limits, study-wide: The study enrolled few convalescent patients and sampled no early post-infection timepoints.

The chain uses TRBV7-2 and TRBJ1-2; possibly TRBD1 for D (5 bases). The receptor was isolated from a human donor who received a COVID-19 vaccine. The sample in question was CD4+ T cells from PBMCs cultured with SARS-CoV-2 spike peptides, obtained before COVID-19 vaccination. The CDR3 region is CASSLELGGYGYTF. CDR3 DNA: TGTGCCAGCAGCTTAGAGTTGGGGGGCTATGGCTACACCTTC. The full variable domain, rest sourced from reference TRBV7-2 and TRBJ1-2, is GAGVSQSPSNKVTEKGKDVELRCDPISGHTALYWYRQSLGQGLEFLIYFQGNSAPDKSGLPSDRFSAERTGGSVSTLTIQRTQQEDSAVYLCASSLELGGYGYTFGSGTRLTVV.